The present T cell receptor (beta chain) was sequenced within a study of neurological immune-mediated disorders. This clonotype was seen many times. What it recognizes is unknown. Unsorted libraries were prepared from 2 million PBMCs held at -80 C. General study results and limits: Private repertoires in all groups were suggested by the finding that expanded clones across subjects shared no CDR3 amino acid sequences.

Germline CDR1 and CDR2: MNHEY and SMNVEV (reference sequence). The length of the CDR3 is 15 residues. V dropped 5 bases and J dropped 0; count of bases not matched to a gene: 4. As for the cDNA, it was generated by 5'RACE with 10-nucleotide random UMIs. Every sequencing run generated in excess of 180 million TCR-beta sequences. These sequences covered 15-18 subjects. TCRdb fed the 5' RACE reads into MiXCR, producing one record per CDR3 protein. The sample lists more than 45,000 distinct CDR3 sequences; about an eighth were seen once. The receptor was derived from a man in his sixties in good health. The chain employs TRBV27 and TRBJ1-3; 7 positions agree with TRBD1. The sample taken for sequencing was PBMCs. CDR3 sequence reads: CASSPRQGSGNTIYF. In nucleotides, the CDR3 is TGTGCCAGCAGTCCCCGACAGGGCTCTGGAAACACCATATATTTT.